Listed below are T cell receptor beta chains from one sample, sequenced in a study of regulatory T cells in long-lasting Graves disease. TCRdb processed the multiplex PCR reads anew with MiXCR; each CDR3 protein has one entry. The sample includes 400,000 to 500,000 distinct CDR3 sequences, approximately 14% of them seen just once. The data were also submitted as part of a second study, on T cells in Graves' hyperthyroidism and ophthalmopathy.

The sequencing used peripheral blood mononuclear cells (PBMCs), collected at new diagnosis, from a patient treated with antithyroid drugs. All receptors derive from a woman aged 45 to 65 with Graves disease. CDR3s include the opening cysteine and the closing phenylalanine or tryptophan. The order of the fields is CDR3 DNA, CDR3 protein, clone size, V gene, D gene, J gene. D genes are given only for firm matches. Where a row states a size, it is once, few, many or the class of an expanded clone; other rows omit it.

cdr3_nt: TGTGCCAGCAGTGAAACTAGCGGGGGGCGGGGGGAGCTGTTTTTT; cdr3_aa: CASSETSGGRGELFF; clone_size: many; v_call: TRBV2; d_call: TRBD2; j_call: TRBJ2-2
cdr3_nt: TGCGCCAGCAGCCAAGACCGCCTCGACCTCAGGCCGGAGCAGTACTTC; cdr3_aa: CASSQDRLDLRPEQYF; clone_size: once; v_call: TRBV4-1; d_call: NA; j_call: TRBJ2-7
cdr3_nt: TGTGCCAGCAGCGTAGGTCGGGGTTTCGGGCAAGATAATGAAAAACTGTTTTTT; cdr3_aa: CASSVGRGFGQDNEKLFF; clone_size: NA; v_call: TRBV9; d_call: NA; j_call: TRBJ1-4
cdr3_nt: TGCAGTGCTAGAGATACGCGGACTAGCGGGTACGAGCAGTACTTC; cdr3_aa: CSARDTRTSGYEQYF; clone_size: NA; v_call: TRBV20-1; d_call: TRBD2; j_call: TRBJ2-7
cdr3_nt: TGTGCCAGCTCACCGGGACAGGAGAAGCCCCAGCATTTT; cdr3_aa: CASSPGQEKPQHF; clone_size: few; v_call: TRBV18; d_call: TRBD1; j_call: TRBJ1-5
cdr3_nt: TGTGCCAGCAGCTACGCGACAGCCGATGGCTACACCTTC; cdr3_aa: CASSYATADGYTF; clone_size: many; v_call: TRBV28; d_call: NA; j_call: TRBJ1-2
cdr3_nt: TGTGCCAGCAGTTACCGGGGGGCAACAGATACGCAGTATTTT; cdr3_aa: CASSYRGATDTQYF; clone_size: many; v_call: TRBV6-5; d_call: NA; j_call: TRBJ2-3
cdr3_nt: TGCAGTGCTCTGACCGGACTAGCAGGCTCCTACAATGAGCAGTTCTTC; cdr3_aa: CSALTGLAGSYNEQFF; clone_size: many; v_call: TRBV20-1; d_call: TRBD2; j_call: TRBJ2-1
cdr3_nt: TGTGCCAGCAGTCCGAGCGACGGGACAGGGTCCGAGCAGTACTTC; cdr3_aa: CASSPSDGTGSEQYF; clone_size: many; v_call: TRBV28; d_call: TRBD1; j_call: TRBJ2-7
cdr3_nt: TGTGCCAGCGGACTCGACAGCCAAGAGACCCAGTACTTC; cdr3_aa: CASGLDSQETQYF; clone_size: many; v_call: TRBV27; d_call: NA; j_call: TRBJ2-5
cdr3_nt: TGTGCCAGCAGTGACAATCTGGGAGCGGAAGCTTTCTTT; cdr3_aa: CASSDNLGAEAFF; clone_size: NA; v_call: TRBV6-2/TRBV6-3; d_call: NA; j_call: TRBJ1-1
cdr3_nt: TGTGCCAGTGTGGTTGGACAGGGAGGGACCCAGTACTTC; cdr3_aa: CASVVGQGGTQYF; clone_size: many; v_call: TRBV28; d_call: TRBD1; j_call: TRBJ2-5
cdr3_nt: TGTGCCAGCAGTTTTGGGGGGGGAATCCACGAGCAGTACTTC; cdr3_aa: CASSFGGGIHEQYF; clone_size: many; v_call: TRBV12-3/TRBV12-4; d_call: TRBD2; j_call: TRBJ2-7
cdr3_nt: TGTGCCAGCAGAATCTTCCCGGGAACCGAAGAGACCCAGTACTTC; cdr3_aa: CASRIFPGTEETQYF; clone_size: NA; v_call: TRBV12-3/TRBV12-4; d_call: NA; j_call: TRBJ2-5
cdr3_nt: TGTGCCAGCAGCGACAGTTCAACGTCCCTCTACGAGCAGTACTTC; cdr3_aa: CASSDSSTSLYEQYF; clone_size: many; v_call: TRBV28; d_call: NA; j_call: TRBJ2-7
cdr3_nt: TGTGCCAGCAGTTACTCGGGGGACACCTACACAGATACGCAGTATTTT; cdr3_aa: CASSYSGDTYTDTQYF; clone_size: many; v_call: TRBV6-2/TRBV6-3; d_call: NA; j_call: TRBJ2-3
cdr3_nt: TGCAGCGCCGTTCACTACAGAGAGACCCAGTACTTC; cdr3_aa: CSAVHYRETQYF; clone_size: many; v_call: TRBV29-1; d_call: NA; j_call: TRBJ2-5
cdr3_nt: TGCGCCAGCAGCCCACAGGGGTCCAAGACCGGGGAGCTGTTTTTT; cdr3_aa: CASSPQGSKTGELFF; clone_size: NA; v_call: TRBV4-1; d_call: TRBD1; j_call: TRBJ2-2
cdr3_nt: TGTGCCAGCTCACCACCAGGACAGTTCCAAGAGACCCAGTACTTC; cdr3_aa: CASSPPGQFQETQYF; clone_size: many; v_call: TRBV18; d_call: NA; j_call: TRBJ2-5
cdr3_nt: TGCGCCAGCAGGTCAGCGAATTCCTACGAGCAGTACTTC; cdr3_aa: CASRSANSYEQYF; clone_size: many; v_call: TRBV5-1; d_call: NA; j_call: TRBJ2-7
cdr3_nt: TGTGCCAGCAGCCAAAAACGGGGGCCAGGGGAGAGCTCCTACGAGCAGTACTTC; cdr3_aa: CASSQKRGPGESSYEQYF; clone_size: few; v_call: TRBV5-8; d_call: NA; j_call: TRBJ2-7
cdr3_nt: TGTGCCAGCAGGGAACAACTAGCGGGAGGTGCCGGTGAGCAGTTCTTC; cdr3_aa: CASREQLAGGAGEQFF; clone_size: NA; v_call: TRBV2; d_call: TRBD2; j_call: TRBJ2-1
cdr3_nt: TGTGCCAGCATCGGGGGATTCTACGAGCAGTACTTC; cdr3_aa: CASIGGFYEQYF; clone_size: NA; v_call: TRBV2; d_call: NA; j_call: TRBJ2-7
cdr3_nt: TGCGCCAGCAGCCAGGCAGGACAGGGGGGCAATCAGCCCCAGCATTTT; cdr3_aa: CASSQAGQGGNQPQHF; clone_size: NA; v_call: TRBV4-1; d_call: TRBD1; j_call: TRBJ1-5
cdr3_nt: TGTGCCATCAGTGTGAGGGCAGGGGACGAAAAACTGTTTTTT; cdr3_aa: CAISVRAGDEKLFF; clone_size: many; v_call: TRBV10-3; d_call: NA; j_call: TRBJ1-4
cdr3_nt: TGTGCCAGCACGGGAAGGGACTTGGGGAATAACTATGGCTACACCTTC; cdr3_aa: CASTGRDLGNNYGYTF; clone_size: many; v_call: TRBV6-1; d_call: NA; j_call: TRBJ1-2
cdr3_nt: TGCGCCAGCAGCATGGGACCCGCGGGGGCGAACACCGGGGAGCTGTTTTTT; cdr3_aa: CASSMGPAGANTGELFF; clone_size: NA; v_call: TRBV5-1; d_call: TRBD2; j_call: TRBJ2-2
cdr3_nt: TGCAGCGTTGGAGCGGACACATACCCTCCCCAGGAGCAGTACTTC; cdr3_aa: CSVGADTYPPQEQYF; clone_size: many; v_call: TRBV29-1; d_call: NA; j_call: TRBJ2-7
cdr3_nt: TGTGCCAGCAGTTGGGGACAGGGGGCGCTCGGAGAGACCCAGTACTTC; cdr3_aa: CASSWGQGALGETQYF; clone_size: many; v_call: TRBV27; d_call: TRBD1; j_call: TRBJ2-5
cdr3_nt: TGCAGTGCTTTCAAGCGGGCCTCCTACAATGAGCAGTTCTTC; cdr3_aa: CSAFKRASYNEQFF; clone_size: many; v_call: TRBV20-1; d_call: NA; j_call: TRBJ2-1
cdr3_nt: TGCGCCAGCGGCTTGCGGGTCGGGTCCTACGAGCAGTACTTC; cdr3_aa: CASGLRVGSYEQYF; clone_size: NA; v_call: TRBV5-1; d_call: NA; j_call: TRBJ2-7
cdr3_nt: TGCAGTGCTGGAACCGCGTTAACCTACGAGCAGTACTTC; cdr3_aa: CSAGTALTYEQYF; clone_size: NA; v_call: TRBV20-1; d_call: NA; j_call: TRBJ2-7
cdr3_nt: TGTGCCAGCAGTCTGACAGGGGGCTTGGGCAATCAGCCCCAGCATTTT; cdr3_aa: CASSLTGGLGNQPQHF; clone_size: few; v_call: TRBV14; d_call: TRBD1; j_call: TRBJ1-5
cdr3_nt: TGTGCCACCTCCCTGTATCTGAACACTGAAGCTTTCTTT; cdr3_aa: CATSLYLNTEAFF; clone_size: many; v_call: TRBV3-1; d_call: NA; j_call: TRBJ1-1
cdr3_nt: TGTGCCAGCAGCAAAGTCGGGACAGGGACTGAAGCTTTCTTT; cdr3_aa: CASSKVGTGTEAFF; clone_size: many; v_call: TRBV3-1; d_call: TRBD1; j_call: TRBJ1-1
cdr3_nt: TGTGCCAGCAGTTCCTTAGGCGGGCCAGGGGGTGTGGAGACCCAGTACTTC; cdr3_aa: CASSSLGGPGGVETQYF; clone_size: many; v_call: TRBV28; d_call: TRBD1; j_call: TRBJ2-5
cdr3_nt: TGTGCCAGCAGCTTACTAGCGGGAGTCAGCGAGCAGTACTTC; cdr3_aa: CASSLLAGVSEQYF; clone_size: many; v_call: TRBV13; d_call: TRBD2; j_call: TRBJ2-7
cdr3_nt: TGTGCCAGCAGCCAAATCGGGACATATCGCTACAATGAGCAGTTCTTC; cdr3_aa: CASSQIGTYRYNEQFF; clone_size: NA; v_call: TRBV14; d_call: NA; j_call: TRBJ2-1
cdr3_nt: TGTGCCAGCAGCCAAGATCTAGGGCTAGCGGGAGTGGAGACCCAGTACTTC; cdr3_aa: CASSQDLGLAGVETQYF; clone_size: many; v_call: TRBV3-1; d_call: TRBD2; j_call: TRBJ2-5
cdr3_nt: TGTGCCATCAGTGATTATGGACTAGCGGGCTCCTACAATGAGCAGTTCTTC; cdr3_aa: CAISDYGLAGSYNEQFF; clone_size: NA; v_call: TRBV10-3; d_call: TRBD2; j_call: TRBJ2-1